The table lists the clone carrying this T cell receptor (beta chain) with many counts. Antigen unknown. In making diagnoses, clinical symptoms, serum thyroxine and TRAb, thyroid ultrasound and orbital computed tomography were all used. These data originate in a study of T cells in Graves' hyperthyroidism and ophthalmopathy. The overall study: Sampling of peripheral blood happened at initial diagnosis, prior to any treatment. Findings of the study overall: Appearing also in blood were most of the thyroid clonotypes expanded above 0.001.

Amplification of TCR beta CDR3 regions used RNA as the template. A first-round RT-PCR of the TCR CDR3 used the HTBI primer set. A single record per CDR3 protein comes from TCRdb applying MiXCR to the multiplex PCR reads. Of 490,000 or so distinct CDR3 sequences in the sample, about 16% were seen once. The clonotype was recovered from a woman aged 25 to 39 with Graves' ophthalmopathy. The sequencing sample was made of blood.

CDR3 protein: CSAPRQGASTGELFF. In DNA form, the CDR3 reads TGCAGTGCTCCTCGACAGGGGGCTTCCACCGGGGAGCTGTTTTTT. This rearrangement joins TRBV20-1 to TRBJ2-2; 10 nucleotides align to TRBD1. The trim removed 5 bases at V and 4 bases at J, leaving 7 bases unmatched. CDR3 size: 15 residues. Looked up from germline, CDR1 is DFQATT and CDR2 is SNEGSKA (reference sequence).